This TCR beta chain emerged from a study of blood T cell repertoires in COVID-19. Study information: The cDNA or gDNA used as material had been derived from T cells, B-cell-depleted T cells, or PBMCs.

Germline CDR1 is LGHDT and CDR2 is YNNKEL (reference sequence). J was trimmed by 0 bases and V by 2 bases; bases with no gene match: 10. The CDR3 totals 18 residues. Some clones are missing from TCRdb's copy, which holds only in-frame ones; the method was immunoSEQ multiplex PCR. The sample has tens of thousands of clones; 91% are singletons. Sequencing input: peripheral blood. The receptor was isolated from a woman in her 70s with active COVID-19. The rearrangement links TRBV3-1 (or the pseudogene TRBV3-2) to TRBJ1-3; 7 bases map to TRBD1. Here the CDR3 reads CASSQRGTATLSGNTIYF. CDR3 sequence (DNA): TGTGCCAGCAGCCAAAGGGGGACAGCCACCCTCTCTGGAAACACCATATATTTT.